This T cell receptor beta chain was sequenced for a study of beta chain features in type 1 diabetes. Across the whole study: Cells sorted and examined across all samples totaled over 95 million.

As regards this clone: Its antigen remains unknown.

It was via CD45RO/CCR7/CD25/CD127/CD95/CD27 that CD4+ naive, central memory, regulatory and stem cell-like memory cells were sorted. Trimming stripped 0 bases from V and 2 bases from J, with 11 bases between. The CDR3 has 15 amino acids. Germline assignment: CDR1 SGHTA and CDR2 FQGNSA. Study observations and caveats: The study found moderately but significantly shorter TCRB CDR3s in all four CD4+ subsets of Type 1 diabetes patients. The question left open here concerned HLA type influencing TCRB rearrangement.

The whole isolated RNA underwent reverse transcription, so sequencing captured expressed TCRB transcripts. For naive, central memory and regulatory T cell samples, reads averaged approximately 3.6 million. The table came from immunoSEQ multiplex PCR; TCRdb's copy has only in-frame clones and leaves some out. The sample holds around 340,000 clones, roughly a tenth seen once. V gene TRBV7-2 combines with J gene TRBJ2-7; D gene ambiguous. This receptor was obtained from a man younger than 45 with type 1 diabetes. The sample taken for sequencing was central memory CD4+ T cells from blood. Here the CDR3 reads CASSLARKSPYEQYF. The CDR3 DNA follows: TGTGCCAGCAGCTTAGCTAGGAAAAGTCCCTACGAGCAGTACTTC.